This TCR beta chain derives from a study of T cell repertoires in cytomegalovirus infection (dated by TCRdb to between 2018 and 2021). Regarding the complete study: Recently identified HLA-C-restricted CMV epitopes, whose presentation resists viral immunomodulation, were targeted by peptide stimulations together with well-studied HLA-B-restricted epitopes. Donor HLA type was relevant to the analysis, as public TCR beta signatures indicated carriage of CMV infection together with the matching HLA type.

What the authors observed across the whole study: In both this cohort and an independent approximately 350-donor cohort, the cumulative frequency of public TCR beta family members distinguished carriers of CMV infection plus the relevant HLA type. In the ex vivo response, HLA-C-restricted CMV-specific TCR beta clonotypes were dominant, and in two of eight donors the single most frequent clonotype came from this HLA-C-restricted group.

In regard to this clonotype: The antigen this receptor binds is unknown. No clone much larger than this one lies a single base away; base qualities are absent.

Data came from an Illumina HiSeq 1500. Clones were called with MiXCR by TCRdb after fastp trimmed the public reads at Q25, and only in-frame beta chains were retained. For every CDR3 protein sequence, its rows merge into one entry that carries the most common genes and DNA. In this sample the table shows about 890,000 distinct CDR3 sequences, around 30% of which occur a single time. The top ten clonotypes cover more than 13% of the sample. Sample treatment or condition, as interpreted from the label and publication: in vitro stimulation with specific CMV peptide epitopes to enrich CMV-specific T cells. CDR1 and CDR2 were assigned from the germline V gene as SGHTA and FQGNSA. V gives up 5 bases and J gives up 4 bases, and the segment between their germline ends measures 14 bases. Its CDR3 holds 15 amino acids, cysteine through phenylalanine. Just CDR3 DNA is preserved here, 45 bases in frame from base 1.

Sequences were derived from cultured CD8+ T cells from PBMCs, sampled from culture after CMV antigen stimulation. The rearranged chain carries TRBV7-2 and TRBJ2-2; there is no confident call for the D gene. This clonotype was obtained from a human donor in good health (CMV status not recorded). Some clones in this sample may be carry-over from other donors' samples. The DNA is TGTGCCAGCAGCCCCTTCCGGGTTGTCACCGGGGAGCTGTTTTTT. This translates into CASSPFRVVTGELFF.